This T cell receptor (beta chain) was observed in a study of T cell responses to AZD1222 COVID-19 vaccine. As for the study in general: The analysis combined second doses at about 4 or about 12 weeks.

Study results and caveats: A mostly white British donor set with more females was recruited, and clonal diversity was possibly underestimated.

Of note for this clone: Its antigen is not identified.

Sequencing was performed with immunoSEQ multiplex PCR; in TCRdb, only in-frame clones are kept and a portion is missing. This repertoire shows some 150,000 clones, about 86% found once; its top ten account for under 3.5%. The material was peripheral blood, obtained on day 0 of AZD1222 vaccination. The clonotype originates from an adult in good health.

DNA for the CDR3: TGTGCCAGCAGCGTAGGTAGCGCGAACACCGGGGAGCTGTTTTTT. Translation gives CASSVGSANTGELFF. The chain uses TRBV9 and TRBJ2-2, with D perhaps matching TRBD2 (5 bases). The V gene lost 0 bases and the J gene lost 0 bases, with 6 bases spanning the gap. CDR3 length equals 15 residues. Germline CDR1 SGDLS, CDR2 YYNGEE.